This T cell receptor (beta chain) emerged from a study of blood T cell repertoires in COVID-19 (dated by TCRdb to 2020 to 2022). With respect to the entire study: Collaborator samples came from the United States, Italy and Spain and covered acute and convalescent phases of COVID-19. Where available, HLA class I and class II types were taken from metadata supplied by the sample provider and were not determined by assay-based typing. A freely available public database, intended as a resource for researchers studying the immune response to SARS-CoV-2, is where the repertoires were released. Sample metadata almost always included a de-identified subject ID, COVID-19 status, age in years and sex. Samples came from the ongoing ImmuneRACE study (first 160 participants) plus 1,254 subjects from 6 global collaborators. The dataset comprised deeply sampled blood TCRbeta repertoires from subjects exposed to, actively infected with, or recovered from COVID-19. The prospective study material was composed of cDNA or gDNA derived from T cells, B-cell-depleted T cells, or PBMCs. The study at large found these results: The amount of clinical and demographic metadata varied by source and participant and was provided uncurated.

Each collaborating institution followed its own protocols to collect whole blood in K2EDTA tubes. Collaborator samples were shipped for TCRbeta analysis as frozen whole blood, isolated PBMCs, or DNA extracted from either sample type. The CDR3 sequence holds 15 residues, the cysteine and phenylalanine included. The read is trimmed to its CDR3 DNA, 45 bases read in frame from base 1. V loses 1 base, J loses 2 bases, and the germline ends lie 9 bases apart. Per the germline V gene, MDHEN is the CDR1 and SYDVKM is the CDR2. This clone was seen only once. The antigen it recognizes is unknown. No qualities accompany the bases; no much larger clone lies one base away. The immunoSEQ Assay, a bias-controlled multiplex PCR, was used to amplify TCRbeta CDR3 regions from genomic DNA. The authors processed their data as follows. The number of nucleated cells in each sample was estimated from the amplification of reference gene primers within the assay. To quantify the absolute abundance of each unique TCRbeta CDR3 rearrangement, sequence reads were collapsed and filtered. For each sample, productive Simpson clonality was calculated by taking the square root of Simpson's diversity index across productive rearrangements. The table comes from immuneACCESS by way of TCRdb, which keeps in-frame sequences with V and J called. Part of the clones is missing from these tables; in studies checked, under half for an unresolved V gene and the rest for unknown reasons. That table gives V, J and clone size, and the DNA gave D and trimming. The sample has some 460,000 clones on record, 80% to 90% of them singletons. The top ten clones comprise 4% to 5.5% of the sample.

Material: peripheral blood. The chain is encoded by TRBV28 joined to TRBJ1-3, with TRBD1 as a weak D call on 6 bases. The sequence came from a woman under 40 with acute or convalescent COVID-19. The bases are TGTGCCAGCAGTTTATTTTCAGGGGCTGGAAACACCATATATTTT. This is translated as CASSLFSGAGNTIYF.